The text below deals with one T cell receptor (beta chain). CDR1 is GTSNPN, CDR2 SVGIG, per germline (reference sequence). This CDR3 region has 17 residues. V was trimmed by 0 bases and J by 0 bases, leaving 12 bases between them. This record comes from a study of CD8+ T cells in alopecia areata. Sequencing templates came from extracted RNA that was reverse transcribed into cDNA. TCRdb's copy holds only in-frame clones and misses some; the assay was immunoSEQ multiplex PCR. Of about 150,000 clones in the sample, roughly 50% were seen once. V is TRBV30 and J is TRBJ2-6; D might be TRBD1 (5 bases). Sequencing used CD4+ T cells sorted from blood. The sequence was obtained from a human donor with alopecia areata. In nucleotides, the CDR3 is TGTGCCTGGAGTGTGGCCAGGGAAGGCTCTGGGGCCAACGTCCTGACTTTC. Residues: CAWSVAREGSGANVLTF.